This T cell receptor (beta chain) was retrieved from a study of T cells in Graves' hyperthyroidism and ophthalmopathy. The CDR3 regions of TCR beta were amplified from RNA transcripts. A set of HTBI primers served as the primers for a first-round RT-PCR of the TCR CDR3. Using its own MiXCR run on the multiplex PCR reads, TCRdb lists one record per CDR3 protein. The sample lists 450,000 to 600,000 distinct CDR3 sequences; 12% to 15% were seen once. The CDR3 consists of 11 residues. Deletions cut 4 bases from V and 12 bases from J, with 12 bases between. This clonotype was counted a few times. The chain has TRBV12-3 or TRBV12-4 and TRBJ1-1; D is unclear. The sample comprised blood. The sequence came from a woman between 40 and 50 years old with Graves' hyperthyroidism. Here the CDR3 reads CASSSGPGTFF. In nucleotides, the CDR3 is TGTGCCAGCAGTTCCGGGCCCGGGACTTTCTTT.